The entry that follows covers one T cell receptor beta chain sequence. The target antigen is unknown. With 60 Vbeta and 13 Jbeta primers, the PCR was carried out. The repertoire was sequenced with immunoSEQ multiplex PCR; TCRdb's copy has only in-frame clones and lacks some. In the table there are some 150,000 clones, over 60% of which are singletons. The donors comprised healthy bone marrow donors. These data come from a study of cytomegalovirus exposure and HLA in healthy donors. Findings and caveats of the study: The authors later found most CMV-associated TCR beta chains appeared HLA-restricted. Indistinguishable V segments, including TRBV6-2 and TRBV6-3, were excluded.

The germline V gene has CDR1 KGHSH and CDR2 LQKENI. V lost 4 bases, J lost 7 bases, and 6 bases stayed unmatched. This CDR3 contains 15 residues. This receptor was obtained from a woman aged 25 to 39 in good health and CMV-seropositive. The sample taken for sequencing was PBMCs. The V call is TRBV18, the J call TRBJ1-6; 8 bases fit TRBD1. The CDR3 spells CASSRGQGENSPLHF. CDR3 in DNA: TGTGCCAGCTCACGAGGACAGGGAGAAAATTCACCCCTCCACTTT.